The present T cell receptor (beta chain) was sequenced within a study of shared clonotypes between healthy human individuals. Turning to the study itself: The people who gave samples were a couple of women and a few men aged 18 to 49. Study-wide results and caveats: Donor scarcity curtailed the genetic and exposure-history diversity represented herein. Memory subsets generally showed lower estimated richness than naive subsets.

Every subset had its genomic DNA shared out evenly among several immunoSEQ plates. TCRdb's table, derived via immunoSEQ multiplex PCR, lists solely in-frame clones and lacks some. The table has a few million clones, about 90% seen once. Comments on this clone: Antigen: not known.

The source is a man younger than 35 in good health. Some clones in this sample may be carry-over from other donors' samples. What was sequenced was naive CD4+ T cells from PBMCs. Subset defined: CD45RA+ positively selected.

CDR3 coding DNA: TGTGCCAGCAGCTTAAGGGGGCGAGGAAACACCATATATTTT. It is translated as CASSLRGRGNTIYF. The chain employs TRBV7-8 and TRBJ1-3, with 7 positions matching TRBD1. Germline V lookup: CDR1 SGHVS, CDR2 FQNEAQ. The CDR3 consists of 14 residues. The V segment lost 2 bases and the J segment 4 bases; nucleotides outside the gene matches: 2.